Below, 31 T cell receptor beta chains from the same sample are listed, as sequenced in a study of CXCR3-negative and CXCR3-positive naive CD8 T cells (dated by TCRdb to about 2019). Beyond this particular receptor, the publication reports: Compared with CXCR3-negative naive cells, CXCR3-positive naive cells had TRB CDR3s with higher hydrophobicity (lower Kidera factor 4), lower energy, and higher strength and volume indices.

Antigens of these TCRs are unknown. Sequencing took place on a NextSeq 550. The Human TCR Profiling Kit (MiLaboratory) was used to prepare UMI-labeled 5' RACE TRB cDNA libraries. TCRdb reprocessed the public reads and reports one entry per CDR3 protein sequence, without DNA. The table for this sample lists tens of thousands of distinct CDR3 sequences. Together, the top ten hold 0.53% of the sample. The source material was naive CXCR3+ CD8+ T cells from blood. This specimen's cell subset or site label, per the study, means: CD45RO-CCR7+CD27+CD95- naive CD8+ T cells expressing CXCR3 (TNR3+). The receptors were sampled from a human donor in good health. Some clones in this sample may be carry-over from other donors' samples.

The rearrangement links TRBV28 to TRBJ2-3. The CDR3 sequence is 15 residues long. Per the germline V gene, CDR1 is MDHEN and CDR2 is SYDVKM. The CDR3 loop is CASSLGWGKTDTQYF.

This chain joins TRBV28 and TRBJ2-5; with no DNA, the TCRdb D assignment of TRBD2 cannot be verified. The CDR3 runs 18 residues. Per germline, CDR1 MDHEN and CDR2 SYDVKM. The CDR3 sequence is CASSLSFVEIADLETQYF. Drawing the rest from reference TRBV28 and TRBJ2-5, the complete variable domain is DVKVTQSSRYLVKRTGEKVFLECVQDMDHENMFWYRQDPGLGLRLIYFSYDVKMKEKGDIPEGYSVSREKKERFSLILESASTNQTSMYLCASSLSFVEIADLETQYFGPGTRLLVL.

V usage is TRBV29-1 and J usage is TRBJ2-2; TCRdb calls TRBD1, which cannot be checked without DNA. Germline CDR1 reads SQVTM; CDR2 reads ANQGSEA. There are 15 residues in the CDR3. The chain's CDR3 is CSVPPPGTGGGELFF.

J is TRBJ2-1 and V is TRBV7-2; the TCRdb call, TRBD2, lacks DNA for checking. Looked up from germline, CDR1 is SGHTA and CDR2 is FQGNSA. This CDR3 has 15 amino acids. CDR3 amino acids: CASSFLAGGLNEQFF.

CDR3 in amino acids: CASSQASGEQYF. The chain uses TRBV28 and TRBJ2-7; TCRdb selects TRBD2, and the lack of DNA leaves this call unchecked. The CDR3 runs 12 residues. CDR1 and CDR2 (germline): MDHEN, SYDVKM.

This chain links TRBV5-4 with TRBJ2-5; lacking DNA, the TRBD1 call made by TCRdb goes unchecked. There are 15 residues in the CDR3. Germline V gives CDR1 SGHNT, CDR2 YYREEE (reference sequence). This chain's CDR3 is CASSLEEGVRETQYF.

The J gene is TRBJ2-7, the V gene TRBV27; TCRdb names TRBD1, which stays unverified in the absence of DNA. CDR1 MNHEY and CDR2 SMNVEV come from the germline V gene (reference sequence). The CDR3 has 13 residues. The CDR3 spells CASSLGGGGSKYF.

V is TRBV25-1 and J is TRBJ2-2; the TRBD1 assignment by TCRdb is unverifiable without DNA. Looked up from germline, CDR1 is MGHDK and CDR2 is SYGVNS. This CDR3 is 15 amino acids long. The chain's CDR3 is CASSGVGQGNGELFF.

The chain links TRBV12-5 to TRBJ1-5; TCRdb indicates TRBD1, and absent DNA this call remains unverified. Germline CDR1 LGHNT, CDR2 FRNRAP. The CDR3 has 14 amino acids. The CDR3 sequence: CASGKGGVNQPQHF. Supplemented by reference TRBV12-5 and TRBJ1-5, the full variable domain reads DARVTQTPRHKVTEMGQEVTMRCQPILGHNTVFWYRQTMMQGLELLAYFRNRAPLDDSGMPKDRFSAEMPDATLATLKIQPSEPRDSAVYFCASGKGGVNQPQHFGDGTRLSIL.

The chain couples TRBV6-2 or TRBV6-3 to TRBJ1-1; without DNA, the TCRdb call of TRBD1 cannot be checked. This CDR3 contains 13 residues. Germline V lookup: CDR1 MNHEY, CDR2 SVGEGT. The CDR3 loop is CASNTGGNTEAFF.

V is TRBV7-8 and J is TRBJ1-1. Germline lookup yields CDR1 SGHVS and CDR2 FQNEAQ. There are 11 residues in the CDR3. The CDR3 loop is CASSIEGEAFF.

V is TRBV29-1 and J is TRBJ2-5; without DNA, the TCRdb call of TRBD1 cannot be checked. The CDR3 length is 16 residues. CDR1 and CDR2 from the germline V gene are SQVTM and ANQGSEA. The CDR3 reads CSAIPGQDLAGETQYF.

This chain joins TRBV3-1 and TRBJ1-5. This CDR3 is built from 17 residues. Germline V gene data show CDR1 as LGHDT and CDR2 as YNNKEL (reference sequence). CDR3 loop: CASSQDLAAESNQPQHF. Variable domain in full (rest from reference TRBV3-1 and TRBJ1-5): DTAVSQTPKYLVTQMGNDKSIKCEQNLGHDTMYWYKQDSKKFLKIMFSYNNKELIINETVPNRFSPKSPDKAHLNLHINSLELGDSAVYFCASSQDLAAESNQPQHFGDGTRLSIL.

The chain combines TRBV6-5 with TRBJ2-2; TCRdb gives TRBD2 as the D gene, but with no DNA this cannot be confirmed. Germline values: CDR1 MNHEY, CDR2 SVGAGI. The CDR3 is made up of 13 amino acids. CDR3 amino acids: CASSLASAGELFF.

The V call is TRBV27, the J call TRBJ2-7. The CDR3 contains 13 residues. Looked up from germline, CDR1 is MNHEY and CDR2 is SMNVEV (reference sequence). The chain's CDR3 is CASTPLGSYEQYF.

CDR3 in amino acids: CASSGGVNEQFF. The rearrangement links TRBV2 to TRBJ2-1. Germline lookup yields CDR1 SNHLY and CDR2 FYNNEI. This CDR3 is built from 12 residues.

The chain recombines TRBV14 with TRBJ1-2. Germline loops: CDR1 SGHDN, CDR2 FVKESK. The length of the CDR3 is 16 residues. CDR3 loop: CASSQGGAFRSDGYTF.

The chain is built from TRBV29-1 and TRBJ2-7; without DNA, the TCRdb call of TRBD1 cannot be checked. The CDR3 sequence is 15 residues long. Germline CDR1 reads SQVTM; CDR2 reads ANQGSEA. The CDR3 is CSVEDPQGSSYEQYF.

V usage is TRBV19 and J usage is TRBJ2-1; TCRdb calls TRBD2, which cannot be checked without DNA. Germline CDR1 and CDR2: LNHDA and SQIVND (reference sequence). CDR3 length: 15 residues. This CDR3 is CASSMGRARYNEQFF.

The chain is built from TRBV5-1 and TRBJ1-2; TCRdb's assignment of TRBD1 cannot be checked, as there is no DNA. This CDR3 comprises 15 residues. Germline assignment: CDR1 SGHRS and CDR2 YFSETQ. The CDR3: CASRPGTGGNYGYTF.

The rearrangement links TRBV4-1 to TRBJ2-3. The CDR3 covers 13 residues. Germline V gene lookup returns CDR1 MGHRA and CDR2 YSYEKL. CDR3 sequence reads: CASSQEGTDTQYF.

V usage is TRBV20-1 and J usage is TRBJ2-2. CDR1 is DFQATT, CDR2 SNEGSKA, per germline (reference sequence). The length of the CDR3 is 14 residues. The CDR3: CSARDLGETGELFF.

The chain is built from TRBV7-2 and TRBJ2-7; TCRdb names TRBD2, which stays unverified in the absence of DNA. The CDR3 consists of 16 residues. The germline V gene has CDR1 SGHTA and CDR2 FQGNSA. CDR3 residues: CASSYERREGTYEQYF.

The rearrangement links TRBV5-1 to TRBJ2-7. The germline V gene encodes CDR1 SGHRS and CDR2 YFSETQ. This CDR3 is built from 11 residues. The CDR3 loop reads CASSLDAEQYF.

J is TRBJ2-7 and V is TRBV11-2; TCRdb designates TRBD1, a call that cannot be tested without DNA. The germline CDR1 and CDR2 sequences are SGHAT and FQNNGV. The CDR3 extends over 14 amino acids. The CDR3 reads CASSLAQGVYEQYF.

The rearrangement joins TRBV7-6 to TRBJ2-7; absent DNA, TCRdb's TRBD1 call cannot be checked. There are 15 residues in the CDR3. The germline V gene encodes CDR1 SGHVS and CDR2 FNYEAQ. The CDR3 region is CASSSSAGPSYEQYF.

The chain joins TRBV6-5 to TRBJ2-7; TCRdb picks TRBD1, but there is no DNA to check that call. Per the germline V gene, CDR1 is MNHEY and CDR2 is SVGAGI. There are 13 residues in the CDR3. The CDR3 loop reads CGSSTQGAYEQYF.

The chain joins TRBV5-6 to TRBJ2-5; with no DNA, the TCRdb D assignment of TRBD1 cannot be verified. The CDR3 extends over 14 amino acids. Germline CDR1 and CDR2: SGHDT and YYEEEE. CDR3 residues: CASSLWGAKETQYF.

The gene calls are TRBV9 and TRBJ2-1; TCRdb gives TRBD2 as the D gene, but with no DNA this cannot be confirmed. Germline V gene data show CDR1 as SGDLS and CDR2 as YYNGEE. This CDR3 is 15 amino acids long. CDR3 protein: CASSSRPAGNNEQFF.

J is TRBJ2-1 and V is TRBV4-1; the D call of TRBD2 rests on TCRdb alone, since no DNA is present to check it. Per germline, CDR1 MGHRA and CDR2 YSYEKL. This CDR3 contains 13 residues. The CDR3 loop reads CASSLTSDNEQFF.

This sequence joins TRBV2 and TRBJ1-2; lacking DNA, the TRBD1 call made by TCRdb goes unchecked. Germline loops: CDR1 SNHLY, CDR2 FYNNEI. There are 13 residues in the CDR3. CDR3: CASKTAPTVGYTF.